These T cell receptor beta chains were read from a single sample in a study of blood T cells in healthy people across ages. TCRdb re-called the 5' RACE reads with MiXCR, one entry per CDR3 protein. The repertoire holds 650,000 to 900,000 distinct CDR3 sequences, under 80% seen once, with about a quarter in the top ten. The sequenced sample was blood. The source of these receptors is a man in his thirties or forties in good health. Both conserved end residues are part of each CDR3. A D gene is named only where the DNA matches it firmly. Clone size is not always given. Where it is, it says once, few, many or a class for expanded clones.

abundance	v_gene	j_gene	d_gene	CDR3aa	CDR3nt
NA	TRBV28	TRBJ2-7	NA	CASTQGGNSYEQYF	TGTGCCAGCACTCAAGGTGGGAACTCCTACGAGCAGTACTTC
few	TRBV27	TRBJ2-7	NA	CASSLTGRPTYEQYF	TGTGCCAGCAGTTTAACAGGCAGACCCACCTACGAGCAGTACTTC
NA	TRBV27	TRBJ1-1	NA	CASSYEWGEAAFF	TGTGCCAGCAGTTACGAATGGGGTGAAGCAGCTTTCTTT
NA	TRBV29-1	TRBJ1-1	NA	CSVKREGATEAFF	TGCAGCGTAAAAAGGGAGGGCGCCACTGAAGCTTTCTTT
NA	TRBV20-1	TRBJ1-6	NA	CSASGPGHYYSPLHF	TGCAGTGCTAGTGGCCCGGGGCACTATTATTCACCCCTCCACTTT
few	TRBV6-6	TRBJ1-2	TRBD1	CASSGVGQYYGYTF	TGTGCCAGCAGTGGGGTGGGACAGTACTATGGCTACACCTTC
few	TRBV2	TRBJ2-7	TRBD2	CAAFGRGEYEQYF	TGTGCCGCTTTCGGGCGGGGGGAATACGAGCAGTACTTC
NA	TRBV7-8	TRBJ2-7	TRBD1	CASSLGDRGISYEQYF	TGTGCCAGCAGCTTAGGGGACAGGGGAATCTCCTACGAGCAGTACTTC
NA	TRBV6-2/TRBV6-3	TRBJ2-2	TRBD1	CASSYFDRGPPLGTGELFF	TGTGCCAGCAGTTACTTCGACAGGGGGCCTCCTTTGGGCACCGGGGAGCTGTTTTTT
NA	TRBV27	TRBJ1-5	NA	CASSLSKENSNQPQHF	TGTGCCAGCAGTTTATCGAAGGAGAATAGCAATCAGCCCCAGCATTTT
NA	TRBV12-3/TRBV12-4	TRBJ2-6	TRBD1	CASSRRTGFSGANVLTF	TGTGCCAGCAGTAGAAGGACAGGGTTCTCTGGGGCCAACGTCCTGACTTTC
NA	TRBV5-1	TRBJ1-1	TRBD1	CASSLARQGAEAFF	TGCGCCAGCAGCTTGGCCCGACAGGGGGCGGAAGCTTTCTTT
NA	TRBV20-1	TRBJ1-4	NA	CSARDLTDGANEKLFF	TGCAGTGCTCGGGACTTAACAGATGGAGCTAATGAAAAACTGTTTTTT
once	TRBV6-1	TRBJ2-1	TRBD2	CASSVLAEATHYNEQFF	TGTGCCAGCAGTGTCCTAGCGGAGGCGACCCATTACAATGAGCAGTTCTTC
NA	TRBV7-2	TRBJ2-5	TRBD2	CASSLYKGGGGLQEAQYF	TGTGCCAGCAGCCTCTATAAGGGTGGCGGGGGGCTACAAGAGGCCCAGTACTTC
NA	TRBV12-3/TRBV12-4	TRBJ2-2	NA	CASSLSNTGELFF	TGTGCCAGCAGTTTGTCAAACACCGGGGAGCTGTTTTTT
NA	TRBV6-5	TRBJ1-2	NA	CASSYWTDTRIGGYTF	TGTGCCAGCAGTTACTGGACAGACACCCGCATAGGGGGCTACACCTTC
NA	TRBV6-2/TRBV6-3	TRBJ1-2	NA	CASSLGAIYGYTF	TGTGCCAGCAGTCTGGGGGCGATCTATGGCTACACCTTC
NA	TRBV7-2	TRBJ2-6	NA	CASSLHGFSGANVLTF	TGTGCCAGCAGCCTCCACGGATTCTCTGGGGCCAACGTCCTGACTTTC
few	TRBV6-5	TRBJ2-3	NA	CASSYRPITDTQYF	TGTGCCAGCAGTTACAGACCAATCACAGATACGCAGTATTTT
few	TRBV4-1	TRBJ2-1	TRBD2	CASSQEWTSGGPRNEQFF	TGCGCCAGCAGCCAAGAATGGACTAGCGGGGGGCCCCGTAATGAGCAGTTCTTC
NA	TRBV7-2	TRBJ2-7	TRBD1	CASSLVISEGADEQYF	TGTGCCAGCAGCTTAGTTATTAGCGAGGGGGCGGACGAGCAGTACTTC
NA	TRBV2	TRBJ2-1	NA	CASSERGSGNEQFF	TGTGCCAGCAGTGAGCGGGGTTCAGGCAATGAGCAGTTCTTC
NA	TRBV6-5	TRBJ2-6	NA	CAGSSWSSGANVLTF	TGTGCCGGCTCATCTTGGAGCTCTGGGGCCAACGTCCTGACTTTC
NA	TRBV3-1	TRBJ2-7	NA	CASSSQMSEQYF	TGTGCCAGCAGCTCCCAAATGTCCGAGCAGTACTTC
NA	TRBV7-2	TRBJ1-2	NA	CASSWTWDGYTF	TGTGCCAGCAGCTGGACATGGGACGGCTACACCTTC
NA	TRBV4-3	TRBJ2-1	NA	CASSSWRLKSSYNEQFF	TGCGCCAGCAGCTCATGGCGGTTAAAGAGCTCCTACAATGAGCAGTTCTTC
NA	TRBV27	TRBJ2-2	TRBD1	CASSSRDRSPVSGTGELFF	TGTGCCAGCAGTTCAAGGGACAGGAGCCCCGTTAGTGGCACCGGGGAGCTGTTTTTT
NA	TRBV5-1	TRBJ2-7	NA	CAGSLGGGGNNYEQYF	TGCGCCGGCAGCTTGGGAGGAGGGGGAAACAACTACGAGCAGTACTTC
NA	TRBV20-1	TRBJ2-3	TRBD2	CSATYSSGGIDTQYF	TGCAGTGCTACCTACTCTAGCGGGGGTATAGATACGCAGTATTTT
NA	TRBV3-1	TRBJ2-3	NA	CASSQLVPASTDTQYF	TGTGCCAGCAGCCAACTCGTCCCGGCTAGCACAGATACGCAGTATTTT
NA	TRBV6-2/TRBV6-3	TRBJ2-7	NA	CASSYQGGATYEQYF	TGTGCCAGCAGTTACCAGGGCGGGGCGACCTACGAGCAGTACTTC
NA	TRBV18	TRBJ2-3	TRBD2	CASSPKLAGSTDTQYF	TGTGCCAGCTCACCAAAGCTAGCGGGGAGCACAGATACGCAGTATTTT
NA	TRBV11-1	TRBJ2-7	NA	CASSLRLLPIGEQYF	TGTGCCAGCAGCTTGAGACTACTCCCTATCGGCGAGCAGTACTTC
NA	TRBV4-3	TRBJ1-5	NA	CASSQTAERNQPQHF	TGCGCCAGCAGCCAAACCGCCGAGCGCAATCAGCCCCAGCATTTT
NA	TRBV9	TRBJ2-7	NA	CASSSGSGTYEQYF	TGTGCCAGCAGCTCGGGATCTGGGACCTACGAGCAGTACTTC
few	TRBV30	TRBJ1-2	NA	CAWSPSAGDYYGYTF	TGTGCCTGGAGTCCGTCGGCAGGAGATTACTATGGCTACACCTTC
few	TRBV29-1	TRBJ2-6	NA	CSVGPDSGANVLTF	TGCAGCGTTGGCCCCGACTCTGGGGCCAACGTCCTGACTTTC
NA	TRBV6-2/TRBV6-3	TRBJ2-3	TRBD2	CASSWSSGTQYF	TGTGCCAGCAGTTGGTCTAGCGGTACGCAGTATTTT
NA	TRBV5-1	TRBJ1-2	NA	CASSLVDSSYGYTF	TGCGCCAGCAGCTTGGTGGACAGCTCCTATGGCTACACCTTC
NA	TRBV27	TRBJ2-5	NA	CASRLARGQETQYF	TGTGCCAGCAGGTTGGCCCGAGGCCAAGAGACCCAGTACTTC
NA	TRBV9	TRBJ1-2	NA	CASRGGGLRYGYTF	TGTGCCAGCAGGGGGGGGGGTTTGCGCTATGGCTACACCTTC
few	TRBV4-2	TRBJ1-2	NA	CASSLSTRPGLNYGYTF	TGTGCCAGCAGTTTATCCACCCGACCCGGGCTGAACTATGGCTACACCTTC
NA	TRBV6-2/TRBV6-3	TRBJ1-2	NA	CASSYEQPNYGYTF	TGTGCCAGCAGTTACGAACAGCCCAACTATGGCTACACCTTC
NA	TRBV4-3	TRBJ1-5	NA	CASSQRRGSNQPQHF	TGCGCCAGCAGCCAACGGAGGGGCTCCAATCAGCCCCAGCATTTT
NA	TRBV7-6	TRBJ2-7	NA	CASNATDQTYEQYF	TGTGCCAGCAACGCGACAGACCAGACCTACGAGCAGTACTTC